The clone carrying this T cell receptor beta chain occurred a few times. This sample stems from a study of blood T cells in healthy people across ages. The CDR3 runs to 21 residues. Healthy individuals of Caucasian origin from Russia, aged roughly 6 to 95, served as donors. Then a second PCR, running roughly 7 to 11 cycles, was carried out with a sample-barcoded 5' primer and a J-beta primer mix. Each cDNA molecule was tagged by a template-switch adaptor that had 12 random nucleotides. Each sample yielded at least 3 million CDR3-containing paired-end reads. Via MiXCR, TCRdb re-called the 5' RACE reads, giving one row per CDR3 protein. The profile shows about 1,500,000 distinct CDR3 sequences, 28% of them singletons.

The sequence was obtained from a woman in her 30s in good health. The sample taken for sequencing was blood. This chain joins TRBV21-1 and TRBJ2-7; the D call in the table, TRBD2, was not verified against the DNA. TRBV21-1 is given as a pseudogene. Here the CDR3 reads CASSKEVTTSGRALAYYEQYF. For the CDR3, the DNA is TGTGCCAGCAGCAAAGAAGTGACGACTAGCGGGAGGGCCCTCGCCTACTACGAGCAGTACTTC.